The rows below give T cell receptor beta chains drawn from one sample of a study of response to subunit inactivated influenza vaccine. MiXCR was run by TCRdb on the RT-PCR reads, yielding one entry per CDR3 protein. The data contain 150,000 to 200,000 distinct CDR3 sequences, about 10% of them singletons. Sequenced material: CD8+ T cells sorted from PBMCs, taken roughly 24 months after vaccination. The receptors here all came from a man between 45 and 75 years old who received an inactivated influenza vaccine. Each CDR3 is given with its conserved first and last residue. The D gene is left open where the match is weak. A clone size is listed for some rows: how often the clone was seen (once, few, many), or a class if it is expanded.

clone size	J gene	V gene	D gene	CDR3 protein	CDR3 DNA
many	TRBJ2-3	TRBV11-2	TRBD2	CASSRLLADYSSTDTQYF	TGTGCCAGCAGCCGCCTACTAGCGGACTATTCTAGCACAGATACGCAGTATTTT
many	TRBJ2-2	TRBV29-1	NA	CSVGGRVNTGELFF	TGCAGCGTTGGAGGCAGGGTGAATACCGGGGAGCTGTTTTTT
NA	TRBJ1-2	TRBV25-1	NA	CASREYRGGYTF	TGTGCCAGCCGGGAGTACAGAGGCGGCTACACCTTC
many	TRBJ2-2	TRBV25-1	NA	CACHGLKAGELFF	TGTGCCTGCCACGGCTTAAAGGCCGGGGAGCTGTTTTTT
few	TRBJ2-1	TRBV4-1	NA	CASSQATLAYNEQFF	TGCGCCAGCAGCCAAGCTACACTAGCCTACAATGAGCAGTTCTTC
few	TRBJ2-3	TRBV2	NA	CASSDPRPTESTDTQYF	TGTGCCAGCAGTGATCCCCGCCCGACAGAGAGCACAGATACGCAGTATTTT
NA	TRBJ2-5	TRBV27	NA	CASSPRVFQETQYF	TGTGCCAGCAGCCCCAGGGTTTTCCAAGAGACCCAGTACTTC
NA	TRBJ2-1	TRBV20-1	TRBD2	CSAGPSGRGVGEQFF	TGCAGTGCTGGTCCTAGCGGGAGGGGCGTGGGGGAGCAGTTCTTC
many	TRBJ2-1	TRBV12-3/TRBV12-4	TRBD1	CASSFAQPPITGGPYNEQFF	TGTGCCAGCAGTTTTGCCCAACCCCCGATCACAGGGGGCCCCTACAATGAGCAGTTCTTC
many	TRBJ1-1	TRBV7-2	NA	CASSPIQENTEAFF	TGTGCCAGCAGCCCCATACAGGAGAACACTGAAGCTTTCTTT
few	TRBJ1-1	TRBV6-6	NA	CASSPLGFTEAFF	TGTGCCAGCAGTCCCCTGGGATTTACTGAAGCTTTCTTT
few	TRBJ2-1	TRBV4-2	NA	CASSQEASRYNEQFF	TGTGCCAGCAGCCAAGAGGCGTCCCGCTACAATGAGCAGTTCTTC
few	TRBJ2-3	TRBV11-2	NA	CASSLYTQYF	TGTGCCAGCAGTTTATATACGCAGTATTTT
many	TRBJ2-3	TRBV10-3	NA	CAISESGFYTQYF	TGTGCCATCAGTGAGTCAGGCTTCTATACGCAGTATTTT
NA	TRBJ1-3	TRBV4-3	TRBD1	CASSHDRGSGNTIYF	TGCGCCAGCAGCCACGACAGGGGATCTGGAAACACCATATATTTT
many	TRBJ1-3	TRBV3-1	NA	CASSQGKRNTIYF	TGTGCCAGCAGCCAAGGAAAACGAAACACCATATATTTT
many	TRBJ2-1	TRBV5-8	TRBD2	CASSFSGGSYNEQFF	TGTGCCAGCAGCTTTAGCGGGGGCTCCTACAATGAGCAGTTCTTC
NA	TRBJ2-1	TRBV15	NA	CATSPSYNEQFF	TGTGCCACCAGCCCTTCCTACAATGAGCAGTTCTTC
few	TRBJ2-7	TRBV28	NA	CASLGYSYEQYF	TGTGCCAGCCTGGGCTACTCCTACGAGCAGTACTTC
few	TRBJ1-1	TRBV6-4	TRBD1	CASSTGGEGTEAFF	TGTGCCAGCAGTACAGGGGGCGAGGGCACTGAAGCTTTCTTT
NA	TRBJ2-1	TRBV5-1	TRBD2	CASSFKGRDEQFF	TGCGCCAGCAGCTTTAAGGGGAGGGATGAGCAGTTCTTC
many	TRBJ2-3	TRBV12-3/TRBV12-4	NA	CASSLDRASQYF	TGTGCCAGCAGTTTAGACCGGGCCTCGCAGTATTTT